This TCR beta chain came from a study of shared clonotypes between healthy human individuals (dated by TCRdb to 2020 to 2021). Regarding the complete study: A couple of women and three men aged 18 to 49 years were included in the cohort. For each donor, CD4 naive and CD4 memory were each given three plates, CD8 naive was given two plates, and CD8 memory was given one plate. To estimate repertoire size and how much clonotypes are shared between individuals, the study performed deep sequencing of blood TCR repertoires from 4 to 6 healthy adults. Libraries were prepared and TCR repertoires were sequenced by different laboratories using diverse techniques, in order to increase sequencing depth and limit assay-specific biases. Between about 0.85 and 10 billion PBMCs per donor were obtained by leukapheresis. Points the paper makes about the study in general: When several donors were compared, the shared fraction of clonotypes was roughly 5% for naive CD4, approximately 3.5% for naive CD8, more than 2% for memory CD4, and roughly 0.43% for memory CD8. Naive subsets generally had larger estimated clonotype richness than memory subsets did. Even with the large sequencing depth, rarefaction of the sorted-subset datasets indicated that sequencing was incomplete. Compared with non-shared clonotypes, the clonotypes found in all four sorted-subset donors had higher generation probabilities. The genetic and exposure-history diversity represented was limited by the small number of donors. Pairwise subsampling indicated that sequencing depth was expected to affect the degree of clonotype sharing among donors. Sampling was restricted to blood, and TCR repertoires in tissues likely differ from the TCR repertoires found in blood.

On this clone itself: There is no known antigen for this receptor. Base qualities are missing; no much larger clone stands one base away.

From its cysteine to its phenylalanine, the CDR3 spans 14 amino acids. The read is trimmed to its CDR3 DNA, 42 bases read in frame from base 1. V sheds 2 bases and J sheds 7 bases, leaving 14 bases between their ends. CDR1 and CDR2 are read off the germline V gene as MNHNS and SASEGT. The donors were healthy, HIV-negative adults who had no recently reported acute infections or vaccinations. Every donor was a Caucasian adult living in Nashville, Tennessee, USA. CD8 memory samples were composed of magnetically selected CD45RO+ cells combined with CCR7-negative CD45RA+ effector memory (TemRA) cells. After blood collection by leukapheresis, PBMCs were isolated using Ficoll-Histopaque density gradient centrifugation and then cryopreserved in the vapor phase of liquid nitrogen. Analytical flow cytometry was used to check the purity and quantity of each magnetically sorted T cell population. From each sorted fraction, genomic DNA was isolated and quantified by UV absorbance on a Nanodrop 2000c.

Using the deep immunoSEQ assay, multiplex PCR amplified TCR CDR3 regions from genomic DNA. Genomic DNA extracted from each cell subset was distributed evenly over all wells of several immunoSEQ 96-well plates, and each plate served as one replicate. For sorted subsets, each replicate PCR was loaded with 200 ng genomic DNA, equivalent to roughly 30,000 T cell genomes. The purified libraries were quantified using a Qubit 3.0 fluorometer, sized with a Bioanalyzer 2100, and then quantified again using the KAPA Library Quantification kit. Every immunoSEQ 96-well plate was sequenced on a dedicated single-read 150-cycle Illumina NextSeq 550 flow cell. Turning to the authors' computational methods: Because only junctional sequences without quality scores were contained in the immunoSEQ output, filtering matching that applied to full-length reads could not be performed. To assign V/J genes and CDR3, sequences were annotated using PyIR, a Python wrapper for IgBLAST v1.9, with IMGT germline references. Reads were removed for weak V/J assignments (E-value above 1e-6), missing CDR3, stop codons, out-of-frame junctions, or ambiguous translated residues. V3J clonotypes were defined as sequences sharing an identical inferred V gene, J gene, and CDR3 amino acid sequence. The percentage overlap between two repertoires was calculated by dividing the number of shared unique clonotypes by the size of the smaller repertoire. Richness of each repertoire was evaluated using RTK rarefaction, the Chao1 estimator, and Recon v2.1 estimates of unobserved clonotypes. Generation probabilities were computed with OLGA for all TCRbeta clonotypes obtained by the gDNA method from four donors. The immuneACCESS repertoire file appears here via TCRdb, limited to in-frame rearrangements. These files lack a portion of the clones; in checked studies, under half of the deficit traces to unresolved V genes, and the cause of the others is not known. The V and J calls and clone size come from that table; D and trimming were worked out from the DNA. The sample table lists some 380,000 clones, roughly 96% of them with a count of one. The ten most abundant clones make up about 0.32% of the sample.

This sequence originates from a man aged 25-45 years in good health. The rearrangement combines TRBV6-1 with TRBJ1-2; D gene: possibly TRBD1, on 6 matching bases. The sample consisted of memory CD8+ T cells sorted from blood. The cell subset or site label, read with the paper, signifies: CD45RO+ cells pooled with CCR7-negative TemRA cells. The base sequence is TGTGCCAGCAGTGAACAACAGGGCCTGAGTGGCTACACCTTC. Its translation is CASSEQQGLSGYTF.